The present TCR beta chain was sequenced within a study of blood T cell repertoires in COVID-19. The CDR3 runs 13 residues. Germline V gives CDR1 WNHNN, CDR2 SYGVQD (reference sequence). The V end was cut by 2 bases, the J end by 6 bases, with 10 bases between. Contact with a PCR-confirmed or clinician-diagnosed COVID-19 case occurred within 2 weeks of entry. The table came from immunoSEQ multiplex PCR; TCRdb's copy has only in-frame clones and leaves some out. The profile covers 180,000 or so clones, with 80% appearing a single time and around 15% taken by the ten largest. The source is a man in his fifties or sixties who had been exposed to COVID-19. V gene TRBV10-1 combines with J gene TRBJ1-1; tentatively, D is TRBD1 (6 bases). What was sequenced was PBMCs or T cells enriched from blood (not recorded which). CDR3 DNA sequence: TGCGCCAGCAGTGAGGGGGGCGCCCCTGAAGCTTTCTTT. Translated: CASSEGGAPEAFF.